This T cell receptor (beta chain) is from a study of OX40 agonist ivuxolimab in advanced cancers. Study-level background: In this cohort, patients received ivuxolimab, an agonistic anti-OX40 (CD134) antibody. Regarding the study as a whole: At 0.1-3.0 mg/kg, partial responders had clonal expansion among the lowest observed. Also present in some nonresponders was a low level of normalized T-cell clonal expansion. Average numbers of expanded clones were greater in CD8+ T cells than in CD4+.

V was clipped by 5 bases and J by 2 bases; unmatched bases: 5. CDR1 is MNHEY and CDR2 is SMNVEV in the germline V gene (reference sequence). The CDR3 is 15 amino acids. Profiled with immunoSEQ multiplex PCR; TCRdb holds only in-frame clones, not every one. The profile shows approximately 70,000 clones, 70% to 90% of them singletons. Comment on this clone: Its specificity is unknown.

The source of this sequence is an adult with an advanced solid tumor such as melanoma, head and neck, liver or kidney cancer. The sequenced sample was CD4+ or CD8+ T cells sorted from blood, obtained in a trial of the OX40 agonist ivuxolimab. The V gene is TRBV27, the J gene TRBJ2-1; 8 nucleotides align to TRBD2. The CDR3 here is CASSVTSVPYNEQFF. The DNA of the CDR3 is TGTGCCAGCAGTGTGACTAGCGTCCCCTACAATGAGCAGTTCTTC.